This T cell receptor (beta chain) was observed in a study of blood T cell repertoires in COVID-19. Background on the study: There were acute and convalescent COVID-19 samples, and they came from the United States, Italy and Spain. Sources were T cells, B-cell-depleted T cells, or PBMCs; the material itself was cDNA or gDNA.

Profiling relied on immunoSEQ multiplex PCR, and the TCRdb table lists in-frame clones only, not all of them. The table includes fewer than 300,000 clones, nearly 90% detected once. CDR1 and CDR2 from the germline V gene are KGHDR and SFDVKD. The CDR3 spans 17 residues. V was shortened by 4 bases and J by 0 bases, with 15 bases between the two germline ends. The TCR comes from a man younger than 35 with active or convalescent COVID-19. Material: peripheral blood. The V call is TRBV24-1, the J call TRBJ2-4; D uncertain. The CDR3 is CATSEIWVSGAKNIQYF. The CDR3 DNA reads TGTGCCACCAGTGAGATTTGGGTATCGGGAGCCAAAAACATTCAGTACTTC.